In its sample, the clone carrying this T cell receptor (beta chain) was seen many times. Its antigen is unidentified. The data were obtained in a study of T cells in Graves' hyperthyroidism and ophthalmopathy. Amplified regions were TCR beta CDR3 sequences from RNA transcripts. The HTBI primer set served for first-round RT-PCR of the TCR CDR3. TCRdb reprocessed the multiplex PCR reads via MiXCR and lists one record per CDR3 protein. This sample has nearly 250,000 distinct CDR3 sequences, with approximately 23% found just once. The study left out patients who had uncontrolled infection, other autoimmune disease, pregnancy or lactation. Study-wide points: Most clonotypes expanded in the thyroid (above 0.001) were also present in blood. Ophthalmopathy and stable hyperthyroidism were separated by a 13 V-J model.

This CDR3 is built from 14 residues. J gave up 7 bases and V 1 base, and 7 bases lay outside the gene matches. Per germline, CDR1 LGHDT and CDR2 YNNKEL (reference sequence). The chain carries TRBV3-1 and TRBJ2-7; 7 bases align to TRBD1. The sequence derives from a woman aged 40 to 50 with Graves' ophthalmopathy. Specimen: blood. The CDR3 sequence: CASSQGQSRGEQYF. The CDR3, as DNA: TGTGCCAGCAGCCAAGGGCAAAGCAGGGGGGAGCAGTACTTC.